These 2 T cell receptor beta chains were sequenced from one sample in a study of shared clonotypes between healthy human individuals. Libraries were prepared by immunoSEQ multiplex PCR; TCRdb keeps only in-frame clonotypes and omits some of them. The repertoire includes about 2 million clones, about 95% of them detected once, and approximately 1.2% sits in the top ten. Positively selected for CCR7, the CD45RO-negative cells used as naive CD8 cells excluded terminally differentiated effector memory CD45RA+ cells. Sequenced material: naive CD8+ T cells sorted from blood. Source of these receptors: a man between 18 and 29 years old in good health.

V and J are TRBV5-1 and TRBJ2-7; D unclear. The CDR3 extends over 15 amino acids. CDR1 and CDR2 from the germline V gene are SGHRS and YFSETQ. The germline V and J ends were trimmed by 4 bases and 2 bases, with 16 bases remaining between them. CDR3 amino acids: CASSPTLTAPYEQYF. CDR3 bases: TGCGCCAGCAGCCCTACACTGACTGCTCCCTACGAGCAGTACTTC.

The chain employs TRBV4-1 and TRBJ2-7; D unresolved. In germline, CDR1 is MGHRA, CDR2 YSYEKL. Trimming shortened V by 0 bases and J by 0 bases, and 9 bases separated the two germline ends. The CDR3 extends over 15 amino acids. CDR3 in DNA: TGCGCCAGCAGCCAAGATTTCGGAAGCTCCTACGAGCAGTACTTC. Translating gives CASSQDFGSSYEQYF.